The clone carrying this TCR beta chain was seen a few times. The antigen remains unidentified. In this CDR3 the conserved last residue, phenylalanine or tryptophan, is missing, so a read error is likely. Because the CDR3's place on the DNA is in doubt, the DNA is left out and the CDR3 is given as listed by TCRdb. CD8+CD57+ cell expansion, shown by flow cytometry, had occurred in the patients selected for sequencing. Patients were treatment-naive when blood was sampled. The data were taken from a study of CD8+CD57+ T cells in acquired aplastic anemia. Study overall: Average DNA yield from sorted CD4+ and CD8+ cells was 3.2 ug. The study's findings and limits: Shared by patients and controls, 25 to 30 CD8+ CDR3s were abundant in patients. Patients did not significantly differ from controls in CD8+ Simpson's diversity.

Genomic DNA served as template for TCR beta VDJ and CDR3 profiling. MiXCR was run by TCRdb on the reads, yielding one entry per CDR3 protein. Here the sample spans under 250,000 distinct CDR3 sequences, 50% to 70% being singletons. Germline V lookup: CDR1 SGDLS, CDR2 YYNGEE. Inclusive of both ends, the CDR3 amounts to 8 amino acids. This clonotype was obtained from a human donor with aplastic anemia. The chain couples TRBV9 to TRBJ2-1. The sequencing sample was made of sorted CD4+, CD8+, or CD8+CD57+ T cells (not recorded which) from PBMCs. The CDR3 here is CASSVQRI.